This entry is about one TCR beta chain. This entry comes from a study of somatic mutations in cytotoxic T cells in rheumatoid arthritis. Some clones are missing from TCRdb's copy, which holds only in-frame ones; the method was immunoSEQ multiplex PCR. The sample includes tens of thousands of clones, more than 70% of them seen just once. Per germline, CDR1 SNHLY and CDR2 FYNNEI. The germline V and J ends were trimmed by 3 bases and 4 bases, with 9 bases remaining between them. The CDR3 totals 13 residues. The receptor was isolated from a woman between 50 and 59 years old in good health. V is TRBV2 and J is TRBJ1-1; D possibly corresponds to TRBD1 (5 bases). The sequenced sample consisted of CD8+ T cells sorted from blood. CDR3 coding DNA: TGTGCCAGCAGTGATTGGGGGGGCACTGAAGCTTTCTTT. It codes for CASSDWGGTEAFF.